Following are 25 T cell receptor beta chains from one sample sequenced in a study of early T cells in non-severe SARS-CoV-2 infection. One entry per CDR3 protein, called by TCRdb with MiXCR from the 5' RACE reads. Of about 53,000 distinct CDR3 sequences in the sample, less than 15% were seen once. Source: whole blood, taken at baseline. These receptors all come from an adult who was a healthcare worker with PCR-confirmed SARS-CoV-2 infection or an uninfected control (not recorded which).

This clonotype was counted many times. The J gene is TRBJ2-7, the V gene TRBV4-2; 7 nucleotides match TRBD2. This CDR3 has 14 amino acids. The trim removed 4 bases at V and 3 bases at J, leaving 6 bases unmatched. CDR1 and CDR2 from the germline V gene are LGHNA and YNFKEQ. The CDR3 coding sequence is TGTGCCAGCAGCCCCGGGGGGTCCCTCTACGAGCAGTACTTC. It yields the protein CASSPGGSLYEQYF.

Written as DNA, the CDR3 is TGTGCCAGCAGACGGGGACTAGCGGGAGCGGAGACCCAGTACTTC. It is translated as CASRRGLAGAETQYF. The rearrangement links TRBV5-4 to TRBJ2-5; 14 nucleotides line up with TRBD2. J was trimmed by 5 bases and V by 5 bases; bases with no gene match: 5. The V gene's germline CDR1 is SGHNT and CDR2 YYREEE (reference sequence). CDR3 length: 15 amino acids.

This clonotype was counted at least ten times. The CDR3: CASSPTGTSFPQYF. The CDR3 nucleotides read TGTGCCAGCAGCCCAACCGGGACTAGCTTTCCGCAGTATTTT. The chain links TRBV28 to TRBJ2-3, with TRBD2 matching over 9 bases. This CDR3 has 14 residues. Trimming took 6 bases from V and 10 from J; bases not matched to a gene: 11. Germline lookup yields CDR1 MDHEN and CDR2 SYDVKM.

This clonotype was recorded a few times. V usage is TRBV6-5 and J usage is TRBJ2-1; D is unclear. The CDR3 sequence is 13 residues long. V dropped 6 bases and J dropped 9 bases, with 15 bases sitting between them. The V gene's germline CDR1 is MNHEY and CDR2 SVGAGI. This chain's CDR3 is CASSEVQLGEQFF. CDR3 DNA: TGTGCCAGCAGCGAGGTCCAGTTGGGTGAGCAGTTCTTC.

This clonotype has more than one count but fewer than ten. The V and J genes are TRBV12-5 and TRBJ1-1; 8 bases align to TRBD1. Trimming took 7 bases from V and 4 from J; bases not matched to a gene: 8. This CDR3 has 14 amino acids. Germline-derived CDR1 and CDR2 are LGHNT and FRNRAP. The CDR3 is CASVGQGGFTEAFF. CDR3 coding DNA: TGTGCTAGTGTCGGACAGGGCGGTTTCACTGAAGCTTTCTTT.

The chain joins TRBV20-1 to TRBJ2-3; TRBD2 matches 13 bases. The CDR3 runs 15 residues. With V trimmed by 4 bases and J by 4 bases, 5 bases remained unmatched. CDR1 is DFQATT, CDR2 SNEGSKA, per germline (reference sequence). The CDR3 DNA reads as TGCAGTGCTACAGGACTAGCGGGAGTAGCAGATACGCAGTATTTT. This codes for CSATGLAGVADTQYF.

This rearrangement joins TRBV12-3 or TRBV12-4 to TRBJ1-1; 10 positions agree with TRBD1. The CDR3 consists of 14 residues. J lost 6 bases, V lost 6 bases, and 7 bases had no gene match. CDR3 nucleotide sequence: TGTGCCAGCAGGGACGACAGGGGGCTCTCTGAAGCTTTCTTT. Translation gives CASRDDRGLSEAFF.

This clonotype turned up a few times. The chain recombines TRBV28 with TRBJ1-3, with no clear D. The CDR3 consists of 11 residues. The V end lost 6 bases, the J end lost 5 bases, and 5 bases lay between the germline ends. Germline loops: CDR1 MDHEN, CDR2 SYDVKM. The CDR3 DNA is TGTGCCAGCAGGTCAAGAAACACCATATATTTT. Amino acid sequence: CASRSRNTIYF. The full variable domain, with the rest looked up from reference TRBV28 and TRBJ1-3, is DVKVTQSSRYLVKRTGEKVFLECVQDMDHENMFWYRQDPGLGLRLIYFSYDVKMKEKGDIPEGYSVSREKKERFSLILESASTNQTSMYLCASRSRNTIYFGEGSWLTVV.

The V and J genes are TRBV7-3 and TRBJ1-1, with 9 bases identical to TRBD1. V lost 4 bases, J lost 2 bases, and 11 bases stayed unmatched. This CDR3 is 17 amino acids long. Germline V gene data show CDR1 as SGHTA and CDR2 as FQGTGA. CDR3 sequence reads: CASSSRVGQGGNTEAFF. Here the CDR3 DNA reads TGTGCCAGCAGCTCCCGCGTGGGACAGGGCGGCAACACTGAAGCTTTCTTT.

In this sample, this clonotype turned up a few times. The J gene is TRBJ2-1, the V gene TRBV7-2, with 7 nucleotides matching TRBD2. V dropped 1 base and J dropped 8; count of bases not matched to a gene: 11. The length of the CDR3 is 16 residues. The V gene's germline CDR1 is SGHTA and CDR2 FQGNSA. In nucleotides, the CDR3 is TGTGCCAGCAGCTTAGTAGCTAGCGGACCGAGTGATGAGCAGTTCTTC. Its translation is CASSLVASGPSDEQFF.

V usage is TRBV19 and J usage is TRBJ2-7; D not resolved. Trimming shortened V by 3 bases and J by 5 bases, and 11 bases separated the two germline ends. The germline V gene has CDR1 LNHDA and CDR2 SQIVND (reference sequence). The CDR3 is 13 amino acids. The CDR3 sequence: CASSIELSDEQYF. The CDR3 nucleotides read TGTGCCAGTAGTATTGAGCTCTCTGACGAGCAGTACTTC.

This chain links TRBV20-1 with TRBJ2-1; 7 bases are a match to TRBD1. This CDR3 contains 15 residues. V lost 0 bases and J lost 3; bases outside the gene matches: 5. Germline assignment: CDR1 DFQATT and CDR2 SNEGSKA (reference sequence). The CDR3 region has the DNA TGCAGTGCTAGAGACCCGGGACAGAACTACAATGAGCAGTTCTTC. Amino acid sequence: CSARDPGQNYNEQFF.

This clonotype appeared a few times. CDR3 protein: CASSTRGTTKNIQYF. DNA of the CDR3: TGTGCCAGCAGCACAAGGGGGACAACCAAAAACATTCAGTACTTC. The chain combines TRBV11-2 with TRBJ2-4, with D perhaps TRBD1 (6 bases). There are 15 residues in the CDR3. Germline-derived CDR1 and CDR2 are SGHAT and FQNNGV. The V end was cut by 5 bases, the J end by 2 bases, with 13 bases between.

V gene TRBV6-2 or TRBV6-3 combines with J gene TRBJ2-2, with D hard to call. Per germline, CDR1 MNHEY and CDR2 SVGEGT. The CDR3 covers 15 residues. V shed 6 bases and J shed 5 bases, with 16 bases lying between them. The CDR3: CASSPASVETGELFF. The CDR3 DNA reads TGTGCCAGCAGCCCTGCCTCAGTAGAAACCGGGGAGCTGTTTTTT.

There are a few counts of this clonotype. The chain recombines TRBV7-2 with TRBJ2-7; possible D gene TRBD2, 7 bases. Germline CDR1 is SGHTA and CDR2 is FQGNSA. The CDR3 covers 17 residues. V lost 1 base and J lost 2, with 18 bases in between. CDR3 bases: TGTGCCAGCAGCTTAGTGCGAAGCGGGACAAAAACCTACGAGCAGTACTTC. Translated, it gives CASSLVRSGTKTYEQYF.

The chain employs TRBV7-2 and TRBJ2-5; no clear D. The CDR3 sequence is 14 residues long. The V gene lost 4 bases and the J gene lost 5 bases, with 14 bases spanning the gap. The V gene's germline CDR1 is SGHTA and CDR2 FQGNSA. For the CDR3, the DNA is TGTGCCAGCAGCTCGACAACCCGGCGGGAGACCCAGTACTTC. Translated, it gives CASSSTTRRETQYF.

This clonotype was seen at least ten times. This sequence joins TRBV5-1 and TRBJ2-7; D remains unclear. The CDR3 contains 14 residues. V shed 4 bases and J shed 0 bases, with 11 bases lying between them. Per the germline V gene, CDR1 is SGHRS and CDR2 is YFSETQ. The CDR3 DNA reads as TGCGCCAGCAGCAACAGATTGAGCTCCTACGAGCAGTACTTC. This codes for CASSNRLSSYEQYF.

The table lists this clonotype with many counts. The chain combines TRBV27 with TRBJ2-3; TRBD2 aligns across 9 bases. The length of the CDR3 is 14 residues. The trim removed 5 bases at V and 8 bases at J, leaving 8 bases unmatched. Germline values: CDR1 MNHEY, CDR2 SMNVEV (reference sequence). The CDR3 spells CASSTTSGLTTQYF. In nucleotides, the CDR3 is TGTGCCAGCAGTACGACTAGCGGCCTCACTACGCAGTATTTT.

This clonotype was seen ten or more times. The chain combines TRBV2 with TRBJ1-1, with TRBD1 identical over 8 bases. This CDR3 is 15 amino acids long. Unmatched junction bases numbered 6, after V lost 6 bases and J lost 0 bases. Per the germline V gene, CDR1 is SNHLY and CDR2 is FYNNEI. CDR3 amino acids: CASRADRAVNTEAFF. The CDR3 nucleotides read TGTGCCAGCAGAGCGGACAGGGCGGTGAACACTGAAGCTTTCTTT.

The chain carries TRBV6-5 and TRBJ2-1; tentatively, D is TRBD1 (6 bases). The CDR3 consists of 13 residues. V was pared by 2 bases and J by 9 bases, with 11 bases between. The germline CDR1 and CDR2 sequences are MNHEY and SVGAGI. The CDR3 region is CASSYQGLGEQFF. The CDR3 nucleotides are TGTGCCAGCAGTTACCAGGGGTTGGGTGAGCAGTTCTTC.

The DNA for the CDR3 is TGTGCCAGAAAGGACGGGGCTGGTGGCTACACCTTC. Translation: CARKDGAGGYTF. This chain joins TRBV6-1 and TRBJ1-2, with TRBD1 as a possible D gene (5 bases). This CDR3 spans 12 amino acids. The V end lost 9 bases, the J end lost 7 bases, and 15 bases lay between the germline ends. CDR1 and CDR2 from the germline V gene are MNHNS and SASEGT.

This clonotype has only a few counts. The rearrangement links TRBV7-2 to TRBJ2-2; TRBD2 agrees at 7 bases. The junction had 10 bases not matched to a gene; V was cut back by 6 bases and J by 3 bases. The V gene's germline CDR1 is SGHTA and CDR2 FQGNSA. The CDR3 spans 16 residues. CDR3 DNA sequence: TGTGCCAGCAGATCAAGCGGGATGAGAGACACCGGGGAGCTGTTTTTT. Translating gives CASRSSGMRDTGELFF. Full variable domain (remainder filled in from reference TRBV7-2 and TRBJ2-2): GAGVSQSPSNKVTEKGKDVELRCDPISGHTALYWYRQSLGQGLEFLIYFQGNSAPDKSGLPSDRFSAERTGGSVSTLTIQRTQQEDSAVYLCASRSSGMRDTGELFFGEGSRLTVL.

There are a few counts of this clonotype. The chain links TRBV28 to TRBJ1-4; unclear D gene. CDR1 and CDR2 (germline): MDHEN, SYDVKM. Deletions cut 5 bases from V and 1 base from J, with 17 bases between. The CDR3 sequence is 17 residues long. The CDR3 DNA is TGTGCCAGCAGTGCCCCAAAGAAGCTACGAACTAATGAAAAACTGTTTTTT. Translating it yields CASSAPKKLRTNEKLFF.

This clonotype has only a few counts. The CDR3 region is CASSLWYGAGGSSYNEQFF. The CDR3 bases are TGTGCCAGCAGTTTATGGTACGGAGCGGGAGGGAGCTCCTACAATGAGCAGTTCTTC. This chain links TRBV28 with TRBJ2-1; 10 bases are shared with TRBD2. The germline CDR1 and CDR2 sequences are MDHEN and SYDVKM. V lost 0 bases to trimming and J lost 0 bases; unmatched junction nucleotides: 8. The CDR3 totals 19 residues.

The chain recombines TRBV20-1 with TRBJ2-1, with 9 bases identical to TRBD2. This CDR3 comprises 14 residues. Germline CDR1 reads DFQATT; CDR2 reads SNEGSKA (reference sequence). Trimming at V came to 6 bases and at J to 0 bases, leaving 3 bases not matched to a gene. CDR3 DNA: TGCAGTGCCAATAGCGGGAGCTCCTACAATGAGCAGTTCTTC. It codes for CSANSGSSYNEQFF.